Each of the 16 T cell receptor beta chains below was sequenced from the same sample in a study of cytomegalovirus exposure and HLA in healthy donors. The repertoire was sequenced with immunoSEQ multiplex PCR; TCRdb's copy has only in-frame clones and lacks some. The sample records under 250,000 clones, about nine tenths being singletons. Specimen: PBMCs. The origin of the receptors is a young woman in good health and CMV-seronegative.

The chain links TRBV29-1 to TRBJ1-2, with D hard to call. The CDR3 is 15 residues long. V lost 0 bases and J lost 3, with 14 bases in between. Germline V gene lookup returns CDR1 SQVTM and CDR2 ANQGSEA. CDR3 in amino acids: CSVEDQISGYYGYTF. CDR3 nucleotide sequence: TGCAGCGTTGAAGATCAAATCTCGGGATACTATGGCTACACCTTC.

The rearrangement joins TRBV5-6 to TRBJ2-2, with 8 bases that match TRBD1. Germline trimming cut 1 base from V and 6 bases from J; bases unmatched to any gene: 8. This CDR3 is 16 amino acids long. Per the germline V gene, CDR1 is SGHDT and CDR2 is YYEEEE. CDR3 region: CASSLILPGGPGELFF. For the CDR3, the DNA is TGTGCCAGCAGCTTGATTCTCCCAGGGGGCCCCGGGGAGCTGTTTTTT.

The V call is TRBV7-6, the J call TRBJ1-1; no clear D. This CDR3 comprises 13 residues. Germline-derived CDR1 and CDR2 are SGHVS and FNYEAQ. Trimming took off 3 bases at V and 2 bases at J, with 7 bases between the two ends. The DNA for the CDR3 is TGTGCCAGCAGCTTTTCCCCAAACACTGAAGCTTTCTTT. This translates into CASSFSPNTEAFF.

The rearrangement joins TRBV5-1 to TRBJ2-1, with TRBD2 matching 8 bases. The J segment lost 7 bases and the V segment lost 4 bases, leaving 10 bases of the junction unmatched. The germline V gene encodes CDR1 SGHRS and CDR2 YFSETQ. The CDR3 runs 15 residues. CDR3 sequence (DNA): TGCGCCAGCAGCCTAGCCGGGACTAGAGGAAATGAGCAGTTCTTC. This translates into CASSLAGTRGNEQFF.

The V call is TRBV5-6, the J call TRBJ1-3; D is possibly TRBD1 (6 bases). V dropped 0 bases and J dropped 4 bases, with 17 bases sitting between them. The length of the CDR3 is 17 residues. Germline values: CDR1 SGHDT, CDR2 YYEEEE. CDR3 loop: CASSLGTGQRFGNTIYF. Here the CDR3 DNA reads TGTGCCAGCAGCTTGGGGACGGGACAAAGGTTCGGAAACACCATATATTTT.

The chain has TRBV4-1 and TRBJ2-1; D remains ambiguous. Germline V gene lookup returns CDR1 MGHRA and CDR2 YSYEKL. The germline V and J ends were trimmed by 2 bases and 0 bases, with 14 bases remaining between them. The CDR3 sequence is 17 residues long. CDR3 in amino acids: CASSQLLLLSSYNEQFF. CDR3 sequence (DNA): TGCGCCAGCAGCCAACTGTTACTCTTAAGCTCCTACAATGAGCAGTTCTTC.

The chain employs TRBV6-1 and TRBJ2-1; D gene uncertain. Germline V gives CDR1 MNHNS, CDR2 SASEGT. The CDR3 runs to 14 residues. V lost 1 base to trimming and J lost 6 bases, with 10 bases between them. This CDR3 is CASSEGRLGNEQFF. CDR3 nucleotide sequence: TGTGCCAGCAGTGAAGGGAGATTAGGCAATGAGCAGTTCTTC.

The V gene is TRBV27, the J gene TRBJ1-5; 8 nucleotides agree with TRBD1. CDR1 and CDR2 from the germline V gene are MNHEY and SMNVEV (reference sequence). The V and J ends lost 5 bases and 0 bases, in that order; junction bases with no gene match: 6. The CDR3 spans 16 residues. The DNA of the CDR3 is TGTGCCAGCAGTCCGACAGGGGACTATAGCAATCAGCCCCAGCATTTT. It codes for CASSPTGDYSNQPQHF.

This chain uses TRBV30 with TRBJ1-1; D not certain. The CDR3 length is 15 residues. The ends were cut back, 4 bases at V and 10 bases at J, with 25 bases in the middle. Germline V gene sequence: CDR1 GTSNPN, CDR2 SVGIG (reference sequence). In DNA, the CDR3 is TGTGCCTGGATTGGGTTAACATATTTCCCGACTCGAGCTTTCTTT. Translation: CAWIGLTYFPTRAFF.

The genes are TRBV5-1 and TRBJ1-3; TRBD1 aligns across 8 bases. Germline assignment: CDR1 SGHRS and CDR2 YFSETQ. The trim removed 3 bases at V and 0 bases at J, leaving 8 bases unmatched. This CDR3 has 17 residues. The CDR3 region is CASSSSGGFLSGNTIYF. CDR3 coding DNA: TGCGCCAGCAGCTCGTCAGGGGGCTTTCTCTCTGGAAACACCATATATTTT. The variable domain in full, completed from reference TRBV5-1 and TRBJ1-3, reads KAGVTQTPRYLIKTRGQQVTLSCSPISGHRSVSWYQQTPGQGLQFLFEYFSETQRNKGNFPGRFSGRQFSNSRSEMNVSTLELGDSALYLCASSSSGGFLSGNTIYFGEGSWLTVV.

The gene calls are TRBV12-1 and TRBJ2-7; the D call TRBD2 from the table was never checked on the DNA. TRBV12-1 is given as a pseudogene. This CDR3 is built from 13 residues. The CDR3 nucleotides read TGTGCCAGCAGCTTTAGGAGCTCCTACGAGCAGTACTTC. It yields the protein CASSFRSSYEQYF.

CDR3 sequence reads: CASSLTSGSGSYEQYF. CDR3 bases: TGTGCCAGCAGTCTTACGTCCGGGAGCGGGTCCTACGAGCAGTACTTC. The genes are TRBV7-9 and TRBJ2-7; weak D call: TRBD2 (6 bases). Trimming pared 6 bases from V and 1 base from J, leaving 19 bases between. The germline V gene has CDR1 SEHNR and CDR2 FQNEAQ (reference sequence). This CDR3 is built from 16 residues. Supplemented by reference TRBV7-9 and TRBJ2-7, the full variable domain reads DTGVSQNPRHKITKRGQNVTFRCDPISEHNRLYWYRQTLGQGPEFLTYFQNEAQLEKSRLLSDRFSAERPKGSFSTLEIQRTEQGDSAMYLCASSLTSGSGSYEQYFGPGTRLTVT.

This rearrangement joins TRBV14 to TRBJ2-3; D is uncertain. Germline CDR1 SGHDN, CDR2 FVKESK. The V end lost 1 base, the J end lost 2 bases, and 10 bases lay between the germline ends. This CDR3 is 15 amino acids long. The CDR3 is CASSQGEAVTDTQYF. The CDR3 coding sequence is TGTGCCAGCAGCCAAGGTGAGGCAGTCACAGATACGCAGTATTTT.

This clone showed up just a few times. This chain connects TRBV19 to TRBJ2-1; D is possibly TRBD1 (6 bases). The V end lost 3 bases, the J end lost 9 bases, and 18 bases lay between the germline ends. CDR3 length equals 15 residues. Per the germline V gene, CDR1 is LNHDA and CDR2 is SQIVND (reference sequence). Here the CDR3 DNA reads TGTGCCAGTAGTATCGCGGCAGGGAGAGGGGGTGAGCAGTTCTTC. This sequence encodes CASSIAAGRGGEQFF.

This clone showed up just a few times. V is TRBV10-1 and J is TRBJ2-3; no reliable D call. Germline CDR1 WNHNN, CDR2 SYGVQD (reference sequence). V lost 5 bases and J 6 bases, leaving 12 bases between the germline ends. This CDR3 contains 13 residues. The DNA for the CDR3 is TGCGCCAGCAGTTTTCAGCCAGCGGATACGCAGTATTTT. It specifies CASSFQPADTQYF.

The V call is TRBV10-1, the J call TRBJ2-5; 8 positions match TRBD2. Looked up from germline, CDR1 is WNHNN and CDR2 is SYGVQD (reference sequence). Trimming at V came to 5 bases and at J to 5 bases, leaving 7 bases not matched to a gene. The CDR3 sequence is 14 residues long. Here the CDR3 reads CASSISGRGETQYF. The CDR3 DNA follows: TGCGCCAGCAGTATCAGCGGGAGAGGGGAGACCCAGTACTTC.